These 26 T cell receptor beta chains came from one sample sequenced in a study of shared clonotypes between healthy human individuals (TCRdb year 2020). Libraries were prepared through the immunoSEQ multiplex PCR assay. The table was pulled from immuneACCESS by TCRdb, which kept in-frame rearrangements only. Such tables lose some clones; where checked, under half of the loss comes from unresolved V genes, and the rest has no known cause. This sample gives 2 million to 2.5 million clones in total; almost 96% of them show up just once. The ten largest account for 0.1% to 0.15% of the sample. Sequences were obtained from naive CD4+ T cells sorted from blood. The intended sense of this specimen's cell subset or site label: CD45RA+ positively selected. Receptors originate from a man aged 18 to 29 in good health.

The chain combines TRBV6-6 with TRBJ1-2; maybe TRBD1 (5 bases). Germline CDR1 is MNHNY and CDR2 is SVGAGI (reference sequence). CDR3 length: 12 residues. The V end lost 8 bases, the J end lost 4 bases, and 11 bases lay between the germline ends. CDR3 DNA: TGTGCCAGCCAGGGACCTAGCTATGGCTACACCTTC. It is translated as CASQGPSYGYTF.

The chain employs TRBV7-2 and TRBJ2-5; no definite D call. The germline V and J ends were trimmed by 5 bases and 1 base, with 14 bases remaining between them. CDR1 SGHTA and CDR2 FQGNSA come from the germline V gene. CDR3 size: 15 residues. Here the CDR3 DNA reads TGTGCCAGCAGCGCCGCGGCAGGCCCCCAAGAGACCCAGTACTTC. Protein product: CASSAAAGPQETQYF.

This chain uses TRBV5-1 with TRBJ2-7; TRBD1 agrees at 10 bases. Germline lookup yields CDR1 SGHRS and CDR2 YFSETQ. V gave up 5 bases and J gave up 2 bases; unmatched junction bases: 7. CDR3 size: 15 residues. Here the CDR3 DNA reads TGCGCCAGCAGTCCGTGGGGGACAGGGGCCTACGAGCAGTACTTC. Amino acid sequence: CASSPWGTGAYEQYF. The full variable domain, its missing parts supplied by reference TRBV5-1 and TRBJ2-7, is KAGVTQTPRYLIKTRGQQVTLSCSPISGHRSVSWYQQTPGQGLQFLFEYFSETQRNKGNFPGRFSGRQFSNSRSEMNVSTLELGDSALYLCASSPWGTGAYEQYFGPGTRLTVT.

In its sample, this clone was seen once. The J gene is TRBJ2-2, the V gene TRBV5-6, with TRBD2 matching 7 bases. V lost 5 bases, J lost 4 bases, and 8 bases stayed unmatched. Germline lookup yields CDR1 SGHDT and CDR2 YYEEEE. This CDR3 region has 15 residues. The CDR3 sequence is CASSLGLGSTGELFF. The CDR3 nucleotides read TGTGCCAGCAGTTTAGGACTAGGCAGCACCGGGGAGCTGTTTTTT. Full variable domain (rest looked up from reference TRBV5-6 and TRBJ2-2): DAGVTQSPTHLIKTRGQQVTLRCSPKSGHDTVSWYQQALGQGPQFIFQYYEEEERQRGNFPDRFSGHQFPNYSSELNVNALLLGDSALYLCASSLGLGSTGELFFGEGSRLTVL.

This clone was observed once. CDR3 in DNA: TGTGCCAGCAGCGACGCAACTAGGAGAAGCTCCTACGAGCAGTACTTC. The encoded protein is CASSDATRRSSYEQYF. The rearrangement links TRBV5-4 to TRBJ2-7; weak D call: TRBD2 (5 bases). CDR1 and CDR2 from the germline V gene are SGHNT and YYREEE (reference sequence). V was pared by 4 bases and J by 0 bases, with 17 bases between. This CDR3 is built from 16 residues. The variable domain in full, with the rest retrieved from reference TRBV5-4 and TRBJ2-7, is ETGVTQSPTHLIKTRGQQVTLRCSSQSGHNTVSWYQQALGQGPQFIFQYYREEENGRGNFPPRFSGLQFPNYSSELNVNALELDDSALYLCASSDATRRSSYEQYFGPGTRLTVT.

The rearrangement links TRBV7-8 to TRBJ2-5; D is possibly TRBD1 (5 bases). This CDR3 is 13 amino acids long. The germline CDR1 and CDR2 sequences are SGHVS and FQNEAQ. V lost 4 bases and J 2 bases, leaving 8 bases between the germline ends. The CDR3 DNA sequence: TGTGCCAGCAGCTGGGGCAGTCAAGAGACCCAGTACTTC. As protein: CASSWGSQETQYF.

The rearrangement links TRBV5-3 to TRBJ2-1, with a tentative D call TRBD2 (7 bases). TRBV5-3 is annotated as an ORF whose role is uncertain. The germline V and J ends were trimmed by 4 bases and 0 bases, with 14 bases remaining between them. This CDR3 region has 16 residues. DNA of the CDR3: TGTGCCAGAAGCCCACCGGGGGGCCGCTCCTACAATGAGCAGTTCTTC. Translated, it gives CARSPPGGRSYNEQFF.

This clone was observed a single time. The CDR3 coding sequence is TGTGCCAGCAGGGATACCCGCTTTTTCTATGGCTACACCTTC. This codes for CASRDTRFFYGYTF. The chain employs TRBV25-1 and TRBJ1-2; D gene unclear. V was shortened by 6 bases and J by 4 bases, with 15 bases between the two germline ends. Germline CDR1 and CDR2: MGHDK and SYGVNS. CDR3 length equals 14 residues.

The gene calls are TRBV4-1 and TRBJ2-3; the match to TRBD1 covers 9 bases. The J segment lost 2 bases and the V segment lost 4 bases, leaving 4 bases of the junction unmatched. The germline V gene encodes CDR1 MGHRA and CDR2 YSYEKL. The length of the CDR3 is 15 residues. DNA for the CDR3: TGCGCCAGCAGCCGGGACAGGGAAGCCACAGATACGCAGTATTTT. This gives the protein CASSRDREATDTQYF.

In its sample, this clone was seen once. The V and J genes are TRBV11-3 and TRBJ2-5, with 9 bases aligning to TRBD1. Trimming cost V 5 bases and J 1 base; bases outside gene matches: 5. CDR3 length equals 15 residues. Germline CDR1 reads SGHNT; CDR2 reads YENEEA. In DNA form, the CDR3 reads TGTGCCAGCAGCACAGGGGGCTCTAGCCAAGAGACCCAGTACTTC. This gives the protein CASSTGGSSQETQYF.

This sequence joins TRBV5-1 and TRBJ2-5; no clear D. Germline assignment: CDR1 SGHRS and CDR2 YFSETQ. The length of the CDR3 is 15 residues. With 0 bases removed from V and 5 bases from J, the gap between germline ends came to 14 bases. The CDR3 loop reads CASSLGSQPSETQYF. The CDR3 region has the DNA TGCGCCAGCAGCTTGGGCAGCCAACCATCGGAGACCCAGTACTTC.

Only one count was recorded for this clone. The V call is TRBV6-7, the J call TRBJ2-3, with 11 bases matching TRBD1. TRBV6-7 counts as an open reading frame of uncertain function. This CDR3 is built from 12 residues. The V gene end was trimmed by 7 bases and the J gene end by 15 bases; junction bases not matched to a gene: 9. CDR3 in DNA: TGTGCCAGCACCGAGGGACAGGGGGACCTTTATTTT. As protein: CASTEGQGDLYF.

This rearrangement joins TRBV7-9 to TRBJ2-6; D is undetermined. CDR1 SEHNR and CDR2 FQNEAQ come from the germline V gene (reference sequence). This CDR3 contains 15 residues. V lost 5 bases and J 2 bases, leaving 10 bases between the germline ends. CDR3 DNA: TGTGCCAGCAGCGAAAGAAGCACTGGGGCCAACGTCCTGACTTTC. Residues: CASSERSTGANVLTF.

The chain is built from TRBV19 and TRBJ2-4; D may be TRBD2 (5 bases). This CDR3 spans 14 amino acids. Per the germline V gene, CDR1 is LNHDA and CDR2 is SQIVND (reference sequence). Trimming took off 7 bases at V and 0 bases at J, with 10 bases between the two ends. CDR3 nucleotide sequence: TGTGCCAGTACGTCTAGCCAAGCCAAAAACATTCAGTACTTC. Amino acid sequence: CASTSSQAKNIQYF.

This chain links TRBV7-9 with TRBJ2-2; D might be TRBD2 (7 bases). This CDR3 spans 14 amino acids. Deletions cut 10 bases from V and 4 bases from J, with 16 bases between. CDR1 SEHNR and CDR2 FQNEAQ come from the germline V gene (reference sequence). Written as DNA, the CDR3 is TGTGCCAACGGGGGGACAAGGTCCACCGGGGAGCTGTTTTTT. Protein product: CANGGTRSTGELFF.

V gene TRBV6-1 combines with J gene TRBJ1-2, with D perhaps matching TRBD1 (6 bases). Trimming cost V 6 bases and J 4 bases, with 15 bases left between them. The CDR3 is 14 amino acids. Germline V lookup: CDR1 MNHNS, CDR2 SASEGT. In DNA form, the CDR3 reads TGTGCCAGCAGCCAGAAGGAGGGGGTCTATGGCTACACCTTC. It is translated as CASSQKEGVYGYTF.

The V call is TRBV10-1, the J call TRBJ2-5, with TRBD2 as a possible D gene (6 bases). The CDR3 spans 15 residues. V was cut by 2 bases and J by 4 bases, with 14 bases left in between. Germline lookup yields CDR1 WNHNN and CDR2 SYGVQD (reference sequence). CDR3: CASSEASAGGETQYF. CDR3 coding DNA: TGCGCCAGCAGTGAGGCTAGCGCCGGGGGAGAGACCCAGTACTTC.

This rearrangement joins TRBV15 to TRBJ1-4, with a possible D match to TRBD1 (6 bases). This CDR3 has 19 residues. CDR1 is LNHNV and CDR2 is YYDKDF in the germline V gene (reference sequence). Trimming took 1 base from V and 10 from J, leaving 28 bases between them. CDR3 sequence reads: CATSRGPGQGTRNEGKLFF. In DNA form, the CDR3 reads TGTGCCACCAGCAGAGGGCCAGGGCAGGGGACTCGTAATGAGGGAAAACTGTTTTTT.

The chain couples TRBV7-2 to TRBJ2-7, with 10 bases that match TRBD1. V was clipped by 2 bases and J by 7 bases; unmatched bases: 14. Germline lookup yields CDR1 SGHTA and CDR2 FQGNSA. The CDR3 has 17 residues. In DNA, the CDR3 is TGTGCCAGCAGCTTACTCCCCGGGACAGGGGCCCGCAGGGAGCAGTACTTC. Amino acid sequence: CASSLLPGTGARREQYF.

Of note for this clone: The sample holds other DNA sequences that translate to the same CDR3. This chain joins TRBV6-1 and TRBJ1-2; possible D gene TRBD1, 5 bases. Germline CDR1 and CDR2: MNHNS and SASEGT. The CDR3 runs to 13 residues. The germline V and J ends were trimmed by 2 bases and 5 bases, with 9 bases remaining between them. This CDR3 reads CASSELGGYGYTF. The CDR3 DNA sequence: TGTGCCAGCAGTGAACTTGGGGGGTATGGCTACACCTTC.

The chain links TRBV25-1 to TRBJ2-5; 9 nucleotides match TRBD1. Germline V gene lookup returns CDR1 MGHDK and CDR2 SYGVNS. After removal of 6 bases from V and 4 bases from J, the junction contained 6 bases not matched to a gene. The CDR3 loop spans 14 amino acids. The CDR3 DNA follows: TGTGCCAGCAGATCCGGGACAGGGTTAGAGACCCAGTACTTC. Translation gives CASRSGTGLETQYF.

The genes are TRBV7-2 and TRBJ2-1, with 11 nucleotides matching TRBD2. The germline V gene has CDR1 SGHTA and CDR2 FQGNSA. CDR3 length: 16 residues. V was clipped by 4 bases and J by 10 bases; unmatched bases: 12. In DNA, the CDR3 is TGTGCCAGCAGCTCCGGGACTAGCGGCCGGGTCGGCGAGCAGTTCTTC. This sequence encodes CASSSGTSGRVGEQFF.

CDR3: CASSSTGGGRYEQYF. CDR3 nucleotide sequence: TGTGCCAGTAGTTCAACAGGGGGAGGACGCTACGAGCAGTACTTC. The chain has TRBV19 and TRBJ2-7; 8 bases line up with TRBD1. CDR3 size: 15 residues. V was clipped by 5 bases and J by 3 bases; unmatched bases: 9. Germline CDR1 and CDR2: LNHDA and SQIVND (reference sequence).

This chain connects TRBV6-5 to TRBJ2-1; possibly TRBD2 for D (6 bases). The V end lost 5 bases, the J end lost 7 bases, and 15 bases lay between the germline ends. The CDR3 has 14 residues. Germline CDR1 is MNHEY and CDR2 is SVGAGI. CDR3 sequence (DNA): TGTGCCAGCAGTAAACCGGGACTCGCTAATGAGCAGTTCTTC. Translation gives CASSKPGLANEQFF.

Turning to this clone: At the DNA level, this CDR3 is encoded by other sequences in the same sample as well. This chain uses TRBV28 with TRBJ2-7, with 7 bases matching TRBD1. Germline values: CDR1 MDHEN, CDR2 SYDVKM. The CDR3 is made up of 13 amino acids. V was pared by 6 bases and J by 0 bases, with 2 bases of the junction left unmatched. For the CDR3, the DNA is TGTGCCAGCAGGGGGACAGACTCCTACGAGCAGTACTTC. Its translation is CASRGTDSYEQYF.

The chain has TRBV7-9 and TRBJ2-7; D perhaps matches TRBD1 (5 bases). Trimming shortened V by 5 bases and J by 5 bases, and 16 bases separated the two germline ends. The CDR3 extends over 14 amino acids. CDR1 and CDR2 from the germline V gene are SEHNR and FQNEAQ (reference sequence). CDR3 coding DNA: TGTGCCAGCAGCCTACTTCAGGGTTCGAACGAGCAGTACTTC. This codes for CASSLLQGSNEQYF.